The 6 T cell receptor beta chains below all came from one sample that was sequenced in a study of OX40 agonist ivuxolimab in advanced cancers. Assay: immunoSEQ multiplex PCR; the TCRdb copy retains only in-frame clones and omits some. The sample shows about 73,000 clones, about 88% of them seen only once. Here the sequenced sample was CD4+ or CD8+ T cells sorted from blood, taken in a trial of the OX40 agonist ivuxolimab. The receptors derive from an adult with an advanced solid tumor such as melanoma, head and neck, liver or kidney cancer.

The chain links TRBV2 to TRBJ2-7; tentatively, D is TRBD1 (5 bases). The V end lost 4 bases, the J end lost 6 bases, and 16 bases lay between the germline ends. Germline assignment: CDR1 SNHLY and CDR2 FYNNEI. The CDR3 extends over 14 amino acids. CDR3 DNA sequence: TGTGCCAGCAGTGTCAGGACCTTTAGGGGCGAGCAGTACTTC. Its protein is CASSVRTFRGEQYF.

This chain uses TRBV7-8 with TRBJ2-1; 7 bases are a match to TRBD2. Germline assignment: CDR1 SGHVS and CDR2 FQNEAQ. The CDR3 has 15 residues. The trim removed 6 bases at V and 0 bases at J, leaving 5 bases unmatched. CDR3 nucleotides: TGTGCCAGCAGGGTAGGGGAGGGCTCCTACAATGAGCAGTTCTTC. It specifies CASRVGEGSYNEQFF.

The chain combines TRBV25-1 with TRBJ1-2; 8 bases match TRBD1. V lost 6 bases, J lost 8 bases, and 14 bases stayed unmatched. Germline-derived CDR1 and CDR2 are MGHDK and SYGVNS. The CDR3 is made up of 15 amino acids. The CDR3: CASRDDRGIFGGYTF. CDR3 in DNA: TGTGCCAGCAGGGACGACAGGGGAATTTTTGGAGGCTACACCTTC.

J is TRBJ2-3 and V is TRBV4-1, with TRBD2 matching 10 bases. The CDR3 spans 16 residues. Trimming removed 0 bases from V and 8 bases from J; junction bases left unmatched: 8. The germline V gene has CDR1 MGHRA and CDR2 YSYEKL. The CDR3 region is CASSQEASGSQGTQYF. The CDR3 DNA follows: TGCGCCAGCAGCCAAGAGGCTAGCGGGAGTCAGGGTACGCAGTATTTT.

The rearrangement links TRBV4-1 to TRBJ2-7; no definite D call. The germline gives CDR1 MGHRA, CDR2 YSYEKL. There are 13 residues in the CDR3. Trimming removed 5 bases from V and 2 bases from J, with 10 bases in between. CDR3 DNA sequence: TGCGCCAGCAGCTTGCGGAGCCCCTACGAGCAGTACTTC. Translated: CASSLRSPYEQYF.

DNA of the CDR3: TGTGCCAGTAGTCCGGGACAGGGGGCAAATGAAGCTTTCTTT. Translating gives CASSPGQGANEAFF. V usage is TRBV19 and J usage is TRBJ1-1, with 12 bases lining up with TRBD1. Germline CDR1 reads LNHDA; CDR2 reads SQIVND (reference sequence). V gave up 5 bases and J gave up 7 bases; unmatched junction bases: 5. The CDR3 extends over 14 amino acids.